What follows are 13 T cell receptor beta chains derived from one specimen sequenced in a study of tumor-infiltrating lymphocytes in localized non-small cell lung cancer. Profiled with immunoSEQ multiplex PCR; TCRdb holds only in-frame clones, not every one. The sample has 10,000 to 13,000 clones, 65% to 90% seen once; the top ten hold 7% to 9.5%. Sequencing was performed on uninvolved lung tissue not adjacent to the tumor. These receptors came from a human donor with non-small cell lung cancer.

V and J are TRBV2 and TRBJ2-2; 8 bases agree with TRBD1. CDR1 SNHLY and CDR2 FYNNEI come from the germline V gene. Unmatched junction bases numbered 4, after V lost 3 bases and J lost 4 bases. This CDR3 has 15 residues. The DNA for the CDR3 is TGTGCCAGCAGTGATGGACAGGGCGGCACCGGGGAGCTGTTTTTT. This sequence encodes CASSDGQGGTGELFF.

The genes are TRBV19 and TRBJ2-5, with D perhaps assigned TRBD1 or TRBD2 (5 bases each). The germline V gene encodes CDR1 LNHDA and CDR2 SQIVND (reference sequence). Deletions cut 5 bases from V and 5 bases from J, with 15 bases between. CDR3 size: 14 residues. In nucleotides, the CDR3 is TGTGCCAGTAGTCCCTTAGTGGGGGTGGAGACCCAGTACTTC. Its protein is CASSPLVGVETQYF.

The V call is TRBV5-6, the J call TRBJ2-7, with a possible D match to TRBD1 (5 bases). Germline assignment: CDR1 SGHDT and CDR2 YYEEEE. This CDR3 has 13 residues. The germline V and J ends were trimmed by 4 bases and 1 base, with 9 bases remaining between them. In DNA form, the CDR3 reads TGTGCCAGCAGCGGGGCAGGGTCCTACGAGCAGTACTTC. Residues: CASSGAGSYEQYF.

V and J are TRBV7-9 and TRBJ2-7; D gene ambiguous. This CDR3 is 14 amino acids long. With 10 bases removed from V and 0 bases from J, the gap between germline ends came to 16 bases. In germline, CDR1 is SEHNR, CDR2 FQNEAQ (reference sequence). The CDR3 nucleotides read TGTGCCACCGATAACGGTCTAGTCTCCTACGAGCAGTACTTC. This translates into CATDNGLVSYEQYF. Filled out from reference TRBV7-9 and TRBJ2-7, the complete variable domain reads DTGVSQNPRHKITKRGQNVTFRCDPISEHNRLYWYRQTLGQGPEFLTYFQNEAQLEKSRLLSDRFSAERPKGSFSTLEIQRTEQGDSAMYLCATDNGLVSYEQYFGPGTRLTVT.

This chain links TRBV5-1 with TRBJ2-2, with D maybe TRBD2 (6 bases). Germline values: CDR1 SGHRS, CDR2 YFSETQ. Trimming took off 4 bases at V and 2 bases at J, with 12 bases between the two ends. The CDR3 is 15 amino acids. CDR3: CASSSGSGNTGELFF. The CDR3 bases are TGCGCCAGCAGCAGCGGGTCGGGCAACACCGGGGAGCTGTTTTTT.

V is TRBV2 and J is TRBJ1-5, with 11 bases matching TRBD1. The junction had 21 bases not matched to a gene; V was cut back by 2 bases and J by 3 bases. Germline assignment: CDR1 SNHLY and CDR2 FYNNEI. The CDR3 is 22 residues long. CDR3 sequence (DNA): TGTGCCAGCAGTGAATCAGGGGACAGGGGGTTCGGAGGGGTCGGACTCAATCAGCCCCAGCATTTT. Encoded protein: CASSESGDRGFGGVGLNQPQHF.

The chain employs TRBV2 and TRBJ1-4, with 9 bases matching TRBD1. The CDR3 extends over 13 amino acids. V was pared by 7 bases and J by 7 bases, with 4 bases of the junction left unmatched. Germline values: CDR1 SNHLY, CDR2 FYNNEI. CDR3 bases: TGTGCCAGCACCAGGGACAGGGTTGAAAAACTGTTTTTT. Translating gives CASTRDRVEKLFF.

The CDR3 region has the DNA TGTGCCAGCAGCCGCTGGACAGGGGGCATCTACGAGCAGTACTTC. Encoded protein: CASSRWTGGIYEQYF. V usage is TRBV5-6 and J usage is TRBJ2-7, with 11 bases that match TRBD1. The V segment lost 4 bases and the J segment 3 bases; nucleotides outside the gene matches: 6. Germline V gene data show CDR1 as SGHDT and CDR2 as YYEEEE. This CDR3 spans 15 amino acids.

CDR3 DNA sequence: TGCGCCAGCAGCTCCGATACTAGGACGGCCAGAGAGACCCAGTACTTC. Its protein is CASSSDTRTARETQYF. This sequence joins TRBV5-1 and TRBJ2-5; TRBD2 is a possible D gene (5 bases). Trimming shortened V by 3 bases and J by 4 bases, and 19 bases separated the two germline ends. The CDR3 has 16 amino acids. The germline gives CDR1 SGHRS, CDR2 YFSETQ.

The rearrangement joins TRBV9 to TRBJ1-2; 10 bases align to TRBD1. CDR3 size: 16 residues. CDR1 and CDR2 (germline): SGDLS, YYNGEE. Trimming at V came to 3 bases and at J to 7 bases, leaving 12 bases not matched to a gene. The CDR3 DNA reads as TGTGCCAGCAGCGAATATATAGGACAGGGGGGCCCTGGCTACACCTTC. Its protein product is CASSEYIGQGGPGYTF.

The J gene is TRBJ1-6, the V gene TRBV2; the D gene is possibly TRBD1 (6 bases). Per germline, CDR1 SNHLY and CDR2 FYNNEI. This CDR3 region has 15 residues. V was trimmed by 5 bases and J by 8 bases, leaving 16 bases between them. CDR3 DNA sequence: TGTGCCAGCAGTAGAACAGGGAATGGATATTCACCCCTCCACTTT. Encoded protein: CASSRTGNGYSPLHF.

Written as DNA, the CDR3 is TGCGCCAGCAGCGTGGTGGACAGGGCTTCGGGTGAGCAGTTCTTC. It codes for CASSVVDRASGEQFF. The V gene is TRBV5-1, the J gene TRBJ2-1; TRBD1 matches 8 bases. The CDR3 consists of 15 residues. After removal of 4 bases from V and 9 bases from J, the junction contained 12 bases not matched to a gene. Germline assignment: CDR1 SGHRS and CDR2 YFSETQ.

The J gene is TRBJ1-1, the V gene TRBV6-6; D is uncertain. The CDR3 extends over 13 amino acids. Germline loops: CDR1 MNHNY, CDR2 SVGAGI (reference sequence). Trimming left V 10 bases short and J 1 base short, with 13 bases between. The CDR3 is CAIRELRNTEAFF. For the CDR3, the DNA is TGTGCCATTAGGGAGCTCCGGAACACTGAAGCTTTCTTT.